The 21 T cell receptor beta chains in this list originate from one sample, sequenced in a study of blood T cell repertoires in COVID-19. Libraries were prepared by immunoSEQ multiplex PCR; TCRdb keeps only in-frame clonotypes and omits some of them. Of under 100,000 clones in the sample, around 90% are singletons; the top ten hold under 5.5%. Sequencing was performed on peripheral blood. The receptors come from a man in his 60s with COVID-19, enrolled during active disease.

This chain links TRBV29-1 with TRBJ2-5; 8 positions match TRBD1. The J segment lost 3 bases and the V segment lost 3 bases, leaving 3 bases of the junction unmatched. The CDR3 extends over 13 amino acids. The germline CDR1 and CDR2 sequences are SQVTM and ANQGSEA. DNA of the CDR3: TGCAGCGTTGACCGGACAGGGAAAGAGACCCAGTACTTC. Its protein product is CSVDRTGKETQYF.

The gene calls are TRBV19 and TRBJ2-5, with D hard to call. V was trimmed by 7 bases and J by 1 base, leaving 10 bases between them. From germline, CDR1 is LNHDA and CDR2 SQIVND (reference sequence). This CDR3 comprises 13 residues. In DNA, the CDR3 is TGTGCCAGTAAGCAGGATACCCAAGAGACCCAGTACTTC. Its protein product is CASKQDTQETQYF.

This chain links TRBV27 with TRBJ2-1; D call uncertain. CDR1 and CDR2 (germline): MNHEY, SMNVEV (reference sequence). The CDR3 length is 13 residues. The V gene lost 3 bases and the J gene lost 8 bases, with 11 bases spanning the gap. The CDR3: CASSFPPGYEQFF. CDR3 DNA sequence: TGTGCCAGCAGTTTCCCTCCTGGCTATGAGCAGTTCTTC.

The gene calls are TRBV25-1 and TRBJ1-2; no clear D gene. The germline V gene has CDR1 MGHDK and CDR2 SYGVNS. The CDR3 totals 12 residues. V was pared by 5 bases and J by 1 base, with 5 bases between. This chain's CDR3 is CASSNSNYGYTF. The CDR3 DNA sequence: TGTGCCAGCAGTAACAGTAACTATGGCTACACCTTC.

This clone appeared a few times. The chain links TRBV2 to TRBJ2-7, with TRBD2 matching over 7 bases. This CDR3 has 13 amino acids. V lost 3 bases, J lost 3 bases, and 2 bases stayed unmatched. From germline, CDR1 is SNHLY and CDR2 FYNNEI. The CDR3 region is CASSDERDYEQYF. CDR3 nucleotides: TGTGCCAGCAGTGACGAGCGGGACTACGAGCAGTACTTC.

The chain combines TRBV6-1 with TRBJ2-7; D may be TRBD1 (5 bases). CDR1 is MNHNS, CDR2 SASEGT, per germline. The length of the CDR3 is 14 residues. The V gene lost 1 base and the J gene lost 0 bases, with 7 bases spanning the gap. The CDR3 DNA reads as TGTGCCAGCAGTGAAGGGACATTCTCCTACGAGCAGTACTTC. Amino acid sequence: CASSEGTFSYEQYF.

The rearrangement joins TRBV3-1 (or the pseudogene TRBV3-2) to TRBJ1-5, with D hard to call. The germline V gene encodes CDR1 LGHDT and CDR2 YNNKEL (reference sequence). V was trimmed by 1 base and J by 7 bases, leaving 14 bases between them. This CDR3 is 15 amino acids long. Written as DNA, the CDR3 is TGTGCCAGCAGCCAAGCCCCAACTTCGGGGCAGCCCCAGCATTTT. Its translation: CASSQAPTSGQPQHF.

The V call is TRBV7-9, the J call TRBJ2-3, with TRBD2 as a possible D gene (5 bases). This CDR3 comprises 15 residues. V was shortened by 0 bases and J by 1 base, with 8 bases between the two germline ends. Per germline, CDR1 SEHNR and CDR2 FQNEAQ (reference sequence). DNA for the CDR3: TGTGCCAGCAGCTTAGCGGGAGTCGGCACAGATACGCAGTATTTT. Translation: CASSLAGVGTDTQYF.

This clone is a singleton in its sample. The J gene is TRBJ2-7, the V gene TRBV6-2 or TRBV6-3; 9 nucleotides match TRBD1. Germline CDR1 reads MNHEY; CDR2 reads SVGEGT. This CDR3 contains 14 residues. V shed 2 bases, J shed 9 bases, and the junction held 8 bases outside the gene matches. DNA for the CDR3: TGTGCCAGCAGTTACAGGGGACAGGGAACAGTGCAGTACTTC. This sequence encodes CASSYRGQGTVQYF.

This clone was seen just once. The CDR3 nucleotides are TGTGCCAGCAGCTTGGTGACAGCGAATTCACCCCTCCACTTT. As protein: CASSLVTANSPLHF. This rearrangement joins TRBV5-4 to TRBJ1-6; D perhaps matches TRBD1 (5 bases). Germline CDR1 is SGHNT and CDR2 is YYREEE (reference sequence). This CDR3 comprises 14 residues. Deletions cut 0 bases from V and 7 bases from J, with 8 bases between. Full variable domain (rest looked up from reference TRBV5-4 and TRBJ1-6): ETGVTQSPTHLIKTRGQQVTLRCSSQSGHNTVSWYQQALGQGPQFIFQYYREEENGRGNFPPRFSGLQFPNYSSELNVNALELDDSALYLCASSLVTANSPLHFGNGTRLTVT.

This chain joins TRBV11-2 and TRBJ1-2, with 10 bases aligning to TRBD1. Germline V gene lookup returns CDR1 SGHAT and CDR2 FQNNGV. The CDR3 is made up of 16 amino acids. Losses at the gene ends were 1 base for V and 4 bases for J; bases not matched to a gene: 6. This CDR3 is CASSLGATGGGYGYTF. The CDR3 region has the DNA TGTGCCAGCAGCTTAGGAGCGACAGGGGGCGGCTATGGCTACACCTTC.

V is TRBV7-2 and J is TRBJ1-6, with D possibly being TRBD1 (5 bases). Trimming took 2 bases from V and 7 from J, leaving 9 bases between them. From germline, CDR1 is SGHTA and CDR2 FQGNSA. The CDR3 sequence is 14 residues long. CDR3 amino acids: CASSLQGGNSPLHF. CDR3 nucleotides: TGTGCCAGCAGCTTACAGGGAGGAAATTCACCCCTCCACTTT.

The chain couples TRBV30 to TRBJ1-1, with D perhaps TRBD1 (6 bases). V was clipped by 4 bases and J by 1 base, with 10 bases between them. The CDR3 length is 13 residues. Germline V gene lookup returns CDR1 GTSNPN and CDR2 SVGIG (reference sequence). The DNA of the CDR3 is TGTGCCTGGACCCAGGGGTGGAACACTGAAGCTTTCTTT. It codes for CAWTQGWNTEAFF.

The V and J genes are TRBV4-1 and TRBJ2-5, with 8 bases aligning to TRBD1. The length of the CDR3 is 16 residues. Losses at the gene ends were 3 bases for V and 7 bases for J; bases not matched to a gene: 13. Germline CDR1 reads MGHRA; CDR2 reads YSYEKL. The CDR3 sequence: CASSHAAGGRQWTQYF. In nucleotides, the CDR3 is TGCGCCAGCAGCCACGCGGCAGGGGGCCGCCAATGGACCCAGTACTTC.

The chain has TRBV3-1 (or the pseudogene TRBV3-2) and TRBJ2-3; the D is unclear. The CDR3 loop spans 13 amino acids. V was pared by 6 bases and J by 4 bases, with 11 bases between. The V gene's germline CDR1 is LGHDT and CDR2 YNNKEL (reference sequence). The CDR3: CASRDSDADTQYF. CDR3 nucleotide sequence: TGTGCCAGCAGAGACTCCGACGCAGATACGCAGTATTTT.

The CDR3 here is CASSRGGTNTEAFF. The CDR3 nucleotides read TGTGCCAGTAGTAGGGGGGGTACAAACACTGAAGCTTTCTTT. The V gene is TRBV19, the J gene TRBJ1-1; the D gene is possibly TRBD1 (5 bases). The germline CDR1 and CDR2 sequences are LNHDA and SQIVND (reference sequence). Trimming pared 4 bases from V and 2 bases from J, leaving 11 bases between. The CDR3 loop spans 14 amino acids.

The chain employs TRBV21-1 and TRBJ1-5. TRBV21-1 is classified as a pseudogene. The CDR3 length is 16 residues. DNA for the CDR3: TGTGCCTCCCCCTCGATGCGGGGACCACATTATCAGCCCCAGCATTTT. This sequence encodes CASPSMRGPHYQPQHF.

The chain couples TRBV7-8 to TRBJ1-5, with 9 bases identical to TRBD1. After removal of 4 bases from V and 5 bases from J, the junction contained 0 bases not matched to a gene. The CDR3 runs to 13 residues. Germline V gene data show CDR1 as SGHVS and CDR2 as FQNEAQ. The CDR3 coding sequence is TGTGCCAGCAGCTGGGACAGGGATCAGCCCCAGCATTTT. Its protein is CASSWDRDQPQHF.

The chain uses TRBV5-6 and TRBJ2-2; D might be TRBD2 (5 bases). The V and J ends lost 7 bases and 6 bases respectively, with 13 bases between them. Germline V gene sequence: CDR1 SGHDT, CDR2 YYEEEE. The CDR3 consists of 13 residues. CDR3 in DNA: TGTGCCAGCGGACTCCTTGGGCCCGGGGAGCTGTTTTTT. This translates into CASGLLGPGELFF.

The chain links TRBV7-2 to TRBJ1-1, with 8 bases identical to TRBD1. V lost 2 bases and J lost 5; bases outside the gene matches: 1. The CDR3 is 13 residues long. Germline V gene sequence: CDR1 SGHTA, CDR2 FQGNSA. CDR3 coding DNA: TGTGCCAGCAGCTTACAGGGGGCGACTGAAGCTTTCTTT. This gives the protein CASSLQGATEAFF.

The genes are TRBV14 and TRBJ2-5, with 7 bases lining up with TRBD2. V was pared by 1 base and J by 2 bases, with 10 bases of the junction left unmatched. Germline assignment: CDR1 SGHDN and CDR2 FVKESK. The CDR3 length is 17 residues. CDR3 sequence: CASSQGKKWGGQETQYF. Written as DNA, the CDR3 is TGTGCCAGCAGCCAAGGGAAAAAATGGGGGGGTCAAGAGACCCAGTACTTC. Looking up the rest from reference TRBV14 and TRBJ2-5 gives the full variable domain: EAGVTQFPSHSVIEKGQTVTLRCDPISGHDNLYWYRRVMGKEIKFLLHFVKESKQDESGMPNNRFLAERTGGTYSTLKVQPAELEDSGVYFCASSQGKKWGGQETQYFGPGTRLLVL.